This is a list of T cell receptor beta chains from one sample in a study of PD-L1 blockade in urothelial cancer. The method was immunoSEQ multiplex PCR; TCRdb's version includes in-frame clones alone and lacks a portion of them. The sample shows around 33,000 clones, roughly 80% of them seen only once. This specimen was PBMCs, taken around atezolizumab (anti-PD-L1) treatment. The source is a man aged 55-75 years with urothelial cancer. Both conserved end residues are part of each CDR3. A D gene is named only where the DNA matches it firmly. Some rows mark clone size as missing; the rest say once, few, many or name a class of expanded clone.

D gene | clone size | J gene | V gene | CDR3 protein | CDR3 DNA
TRBD1 | . | TRBJ2-7 | TRBV29-1 | CSVEGTGGTYEQYF | TGCAGCGTTGAAGGGACAGGGGGCACCTACGAGCAGTACTTC
. | . | TRBJ1-1 | TRBV2 | CAGTRTEMNTEAFF | TGTGCCGGGACCCGGACAGAAATGAACACTGAAGCTTTCTTT
TRBD1 | . | TRBJ1-3 | TRBV28 | CASSLRQGLTIYF | TGTGCCAGCAGTTTACGACAGGGTCTCACCATATATTTT
TRBD1 | . | TRBJ1-5 | TRBV15 | CATSLDRGMNQPQHF | TGTGCCACCAGTCTGGACAGGGGGATGAATCAGCCCCAGCATTTT
. | . | TRBJ1-2 | TRBV6-5 | CASREGGDYGYTF | TGTGCCAGCAGGGAGGGCGGCGACTATGGCTACACCTTC
. | . | TRBJ1-2 | TRBV2 | CASGGNGYTF | TGTGCCAGCGGAGGGAATGGCTACACCTTC
TRBD2 | . | TRBJ2-2 | TRBV10-1 | CASSERGLAGPTGELFF | TGCGCCAGCAGTGAGAGGGGTCTAGCGGGACCCACCGGGGAGCTGTTTTTT
TRBD1 | . | TRBJ1-4 | TRBV6-6 | CASNRAGTGDEKLFF | TGTGCCAGCAATCGGGCCGGGACAGGGGATGAAAAACTGTTTTTT
TRBD1 | . | TRBJ2-7 | TRBV9 | CASSAGTGYEQYF | TGTGCCAGCAGCGCCGGGACAGGATACGAGCAGTACTTC
. | few | TRBJ1-2 | TRBV5-1 | CASSKDRSYGYTF | TGCGCCAGCAGCAAGGACAGATCCTATGGCTACACCTTC
TRBD1 | . | TRBJ2-7 | TRBV25-1 | CATGQGGTYEQYF | TGTGCCACCGGACAGGGGGGAACCTACGAGCAGTACTTC
TRBD1 | once | TRBJ2-7 | TRBV28 | CASSSTGQVPGQYF | TGTGCCAGCAGTTCAACGGGACAGGTCCCTGGACAGTACTTC
. | . | TRBJ2-7 | TRBV28 | CASTRTEYYEQYF | TGTGCCAGCACTCGGACAGAATACTACGAGCAGTACTTC
. | . | TRBJ2-7 | TRBV19 | CATSPKGETYEQYF | TGTGCCACCTCCCCGAAGGGGGAAACCTACGAGCAGTACTTC
. | . | TRBJ1-6 | TRBV7-9 | CASSLDLSSYNSPLHF | TGTGCCAGCAGCTTAGACCTGAGCTCCTATAATTCACCCCTCCACTTT
TRBD2 | . | TRBJ2-1 | TRBV28 | CASTKGSSGGYNEQFF | TGTGCCAGCACTAAGGGATCTAGCGGGGGCTACAATGAGCAGTTCTTC
. | . | TRBJ2-3 | TRBV21-1 | CASSKVGTSGNSTDTQYF | TGTGCCAGCAGCAAAGTAGGGACTAGCGGCAATAGCACAGATACGCAGTATTTT
TRBD1 | . | TRBJ2-7 | TRBV5-4 | CASSSRDRGREQYF | TGTGCCAGCAGCTCCCGGGACAGGGGGCGGGAGCAGTACTTC
. | . | TRBJ2-2 | TRBV9 | CASSVGSSGNTGELFF | TGTGCCAGCAGCGTAGGCAGCAGCGGGAACACCGGGGAGCTGTTTTTT
TRBD1 | . | TRBJ2-1 | TRBV28 | CASIRDRGDNEQFF | TGTGCCAGCATTCGGGACAGGGGGGACAATGAGCAGTTCTTC
. | . | TRBJ1-6 | TRBV30 | CAARGEYNSPLHF | TGTGCCGCCAGGGGCGAGTATAATTCACCCCTCCACTTT
. | . | TRBJ1-5 | TRBV10-3 | CAISQGGDSNQPQHF | TGTGCCATCAGTCAGGGTGGGGATAGCAATCAGCCCCAGCATTTT
. | . | TRBJ2-7 | TRBV7-2 | CASSLEASSYEQYF | TGTGCCAGCAGCTTAGAAGCGAGCTCCTACGAGCAGTACTTC
TRBD2 | once | TRBJ2-5 | TRBV5-1 | CASSFFLGASGGRETQYF | TGCGCCAGCAGCTTCTTCCTCGGGGCTAGCGGGGGCCGAGAGACCCAGTACTTC
. | . | TRBJ2-5 | TRBV5-1 | CASSLLPGEPQETQYF | TGCGCCAGCAGCTTGCTACCAGGGGAGCCCCAAGAGACCCAGTACTTC
. | . | TRBJ2-3 | TRBV27 | CASGRGNGDTQYF | TGTGCCAGCGGGCGGGGTAATGGAGATACGCAGTATTTT
TRBD1 | . | TRBJ1-5 | TRBV6-6 | CASEDRDGGNQPQHF | TGTGCCAGCGAGGACAGGGACGGGGGAAATCAGCCCCAGCATTTT
TRBD1 | . | TRBJ1-5 | TRBV19 | CASSATRDSYSNQPQHF | TGTGCCAGTAGCGCCACCCGGGACAGCTATAGCAATCAGCCCCAGCATTTT
. | . | TRBJ1-5 | TRBV6-4 | CASSDPRRGNQPQHF | TGTGCCAGCAGTGATCCCCGAAGAGGCAATCAGCCCCAGCATTTT
TRBD1 | . | TRBJ1-3 | TRBV6-1 | CASSEAGGDGNTIYF | TGTGCCAGCAGTGAGGCAGGGGGAGATGGAAACACCATATATTTT
TRBD1 | . | TRBJ2-1 | TRBV2 | CASSLGQASYNEQFF | TGTGCCAGCAGCCTGGGACAGGCCTCCTACAATGAGCAGTTCTTC
TRBD1 | . | TRBJ1-1 | TRBV5-1 | CASSQTGGWTEAFF | TGCGCCAGCAGCCAGACAGGGGGGTGGACTGAAGCTTTCTTT
. | . | TRBJ1-5 | TRBV21-1 | CASSKGGGQPQHF | TGTGCCAGCAGCAAAGGAGGGGGTCAGCCCCAGCATTTT
TRBD1 | few | TRBJ2-4 | TRBV5-6 | CASSLADRGRLWPKNIQYF | TGTGCCAGCAGCTTGGCAGACAGGGGGCGCCTTTGGCCCAAAAACATTCAGTACTTC
TRBD2 | . | TRBJ2-3 | TRBV2 | CASRERGGRKADTQYF | TGTGCCAGCAGAGAACGGGGGGGCCGAAAGGCAGATACGCAGTATTTT
TRBD1 | . | TRBJ2-2 | TRBV7-8 | CASTQEGQAHTGELFF | TGTGCCAGCACCCAAGAGGGACAGGCACACACCGGGGAGCTGTTTTTT
. | . | TRBJ1-1 | TRBV18 | CASSPEGNTEAFF | TGTGCCAGCTCACCAGAGGGGAACACTGAAGCTTTCTTT
. | few | TRBJ1-2 | TRBV6-1 | CASFTPGKPYGYTF | TGTGCCAGCTTCACCCCCGGGAAGCCTTATGGCTACACCTTC
TRBD1 | . | TRBJ2-1 | TRBV6-4 | CASSVSQGANEQFF | TGTGCCAGCAGTGTGTCACAGGGGGCCAATGAGCAGTTCTTC
. | . | TRBJ2-7 | TRBV5-6 | CASSFAGVTAYEQYF | TGTGCCAGCAGCTTCGCCGGAGTGACGGCCTACGAGCAGTACTTC
. | . | TRBJ2-7 | TRBV5-4 | CASSPTTGRGLDEQYF | TGTGCCAGCAGCCCGACAACTGGGCGGGGTCTGGACGAGCAGTACTTC
. | once | TRBJ2-2 | TRBV7-2 | CASSLALAPGELFF | TGTGCCAGCAGCTTAGCCCTAGCCCCCGGGGAGCTGTTTTTT
. | few | TRBJ2-1 | TRBV13 | CASSNSRVYNEQFF | TGTGCCAGCAGCAACTCCAGGGTCTACAATGAGCAGTTCTTC
TRBD2 | . | TRBJ2-3 | TRBV28 | CASSLREGDTQYF | TGTGCCAGCAGTTTGAGGGAGGGAGATACGCAGTATTTT
. | . | TRBJ2-7 | TRBV18 | CASSPFQAGVKGDEQYF | TGTGCCAGCTCACCATTTCAGGCCGGGGTAAAAGGCGACGAGCAGTACTTC
TRBD1 | few | TRBJ1-2 | TRBV15 | CATSSDHGTGAINYGYTF | TGTGCCACCAGCTCCGACCATGGGACAGGGGCGATCAACTATGGCTACACCTTC
TRBD1 | . | TRBJ2-2 | TRBV4-2 | CASSRGQGVPGELFF | TGTGCCAGCAGCCGCGGGCAGGGGGTTCCCGGGGAGCTGTTTTTT
TRBD1 | . | TRBJ1-4 | TRBV28 | CASSSWTGRGEKLFF | TGTGCCAGCAGTTCTTGGACAGGGAGAGGCGAAAAACTGTTTTTT
. | . | TRBJ2-7 | TRBV9 | CASSLSGDSAYEQYF | TGTGCCAGCAGCCTAAGTGGAGACAGCGCCTACGAGCAGTACTTC
. | . | TRBJ1-1 | TRBV7-9 | CASNLGGAVPEAFF | TGTGCCAGCAATCTAGGGGGGGCGGTCCCTGAAGCTTTCTTT